This T cell receptor beta chain comes out of a study of blood T cell repertoires in COVID-19. Across the whole study: The samples span acute and convalescent COVID-19 from the United States, Italy and Spain. The cDNA or gDNA used as material had been derived from T cells, B-cell-depleted T cells, or PBMCs.

Authors' processing steps: Amplifying reference gene primers gave estimates of nucleated cell counts. The protocol was immunoSEQ multiplex PCR, while the TCRdb copy is restricted to in-frame clones and leaves out a portion. The V and J calls and clone size were taken over from that table, and D and trimming were inferred from the DNA. Of under 95,000 clones listed, 85% to 90% were seen once; the top ten hold around 5%. There are 15 residues in the CDR3. Trimming shortened V by 0 bases and J by 3 bases, and 9 bases separated the two germline ends. Per germline, CDR1 LNHNV and CDR2 YYDKDF (reference sequence).

J is TRBJ1-3 and V is TRBV15; D remains unclear. This TCR was sampled from a man aged 40-50 years with acute or convalescent COVID-19. What was sequenced was peripheral blood. The CDR3, as DNA: TGTGCCACCAGCAGAGATCCGGGAAATGGAAACACCATATATTTT. Its protein product is CATSRDPGNGNTIYF.